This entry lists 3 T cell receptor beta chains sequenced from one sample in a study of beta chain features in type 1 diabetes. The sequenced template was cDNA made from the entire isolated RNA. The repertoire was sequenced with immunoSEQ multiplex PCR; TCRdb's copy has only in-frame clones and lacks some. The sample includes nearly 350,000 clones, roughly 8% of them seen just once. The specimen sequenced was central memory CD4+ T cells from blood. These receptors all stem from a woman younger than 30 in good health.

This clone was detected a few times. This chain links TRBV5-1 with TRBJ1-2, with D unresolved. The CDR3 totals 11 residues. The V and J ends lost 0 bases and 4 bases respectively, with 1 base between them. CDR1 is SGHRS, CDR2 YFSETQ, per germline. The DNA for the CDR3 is TGCGCCAGCAGCTTGGGCTATGGCTACACCTTC. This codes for CASSLGYGYTF.

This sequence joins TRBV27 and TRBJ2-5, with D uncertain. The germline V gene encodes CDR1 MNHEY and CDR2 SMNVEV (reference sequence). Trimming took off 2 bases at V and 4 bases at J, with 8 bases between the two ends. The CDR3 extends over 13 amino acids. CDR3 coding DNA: TGTGCCAGCAGTTTAAGGACCGGAGAGACCCAGTACTTC. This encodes CASSLRTGETQYF.

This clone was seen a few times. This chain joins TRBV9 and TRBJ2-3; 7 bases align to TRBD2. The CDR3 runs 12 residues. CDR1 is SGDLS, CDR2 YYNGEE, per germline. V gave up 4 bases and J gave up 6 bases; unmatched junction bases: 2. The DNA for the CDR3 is TGTGCCAGCAGCAGAGCGGGGGATACGCAGTATTTT. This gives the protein CASSRAGDTQYF. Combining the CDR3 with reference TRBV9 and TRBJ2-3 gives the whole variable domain DSGVTQTPKHLITATGQRVTLRCSPRSGDLSVYWYQQSLDQGLQFLIQYYNGEERAKGNILERFSAQQFPDLHSELNLSSLELGDSALYFCASSRAGDTQYFGPGTRLTVL.